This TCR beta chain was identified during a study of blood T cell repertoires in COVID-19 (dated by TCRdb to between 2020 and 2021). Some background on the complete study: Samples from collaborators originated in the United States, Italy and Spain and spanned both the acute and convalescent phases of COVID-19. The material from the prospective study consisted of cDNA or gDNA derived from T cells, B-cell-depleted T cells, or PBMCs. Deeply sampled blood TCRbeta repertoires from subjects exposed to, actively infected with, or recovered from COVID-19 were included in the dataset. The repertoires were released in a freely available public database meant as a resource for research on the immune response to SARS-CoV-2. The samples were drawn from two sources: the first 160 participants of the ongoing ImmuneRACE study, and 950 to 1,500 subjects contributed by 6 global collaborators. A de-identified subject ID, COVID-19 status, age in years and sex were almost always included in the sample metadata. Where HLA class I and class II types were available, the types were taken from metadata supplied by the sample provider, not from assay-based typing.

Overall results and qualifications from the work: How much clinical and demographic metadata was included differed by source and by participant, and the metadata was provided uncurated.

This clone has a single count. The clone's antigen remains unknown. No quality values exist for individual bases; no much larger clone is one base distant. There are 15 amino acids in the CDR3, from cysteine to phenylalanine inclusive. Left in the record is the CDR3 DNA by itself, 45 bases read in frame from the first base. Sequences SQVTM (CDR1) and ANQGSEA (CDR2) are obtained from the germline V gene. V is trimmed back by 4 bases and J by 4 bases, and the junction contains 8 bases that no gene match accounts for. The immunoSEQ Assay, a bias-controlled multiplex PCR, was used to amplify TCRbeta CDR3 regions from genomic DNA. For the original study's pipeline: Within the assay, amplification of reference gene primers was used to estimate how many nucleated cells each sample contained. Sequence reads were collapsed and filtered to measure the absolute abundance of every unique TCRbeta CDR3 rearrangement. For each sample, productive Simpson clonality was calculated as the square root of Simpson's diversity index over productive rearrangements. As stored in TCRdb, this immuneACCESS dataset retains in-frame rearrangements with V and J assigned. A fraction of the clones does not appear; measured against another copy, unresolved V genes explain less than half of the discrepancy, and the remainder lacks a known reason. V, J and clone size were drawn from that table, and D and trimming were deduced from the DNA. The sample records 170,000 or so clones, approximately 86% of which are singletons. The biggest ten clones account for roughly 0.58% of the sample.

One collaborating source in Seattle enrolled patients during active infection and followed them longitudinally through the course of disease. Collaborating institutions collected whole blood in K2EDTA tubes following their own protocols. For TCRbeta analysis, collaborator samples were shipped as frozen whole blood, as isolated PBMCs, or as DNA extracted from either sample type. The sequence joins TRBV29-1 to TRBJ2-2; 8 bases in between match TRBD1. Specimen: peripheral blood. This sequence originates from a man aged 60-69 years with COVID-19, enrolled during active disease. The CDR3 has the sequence CSVAVGQDFTGELFF. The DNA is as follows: TGCAGCGTTGCTGTGGGACAGGACTTCACCGGGGAGCTGTTTTTT.